This TCR beta chain was observed in a study of OX40 agonist ivuxolimab in advanced cancers. The germline V and J ends were trimmed by 6 bases and 4 bases, with 12 bases remaining between them. In germline, CDR1 is MGHRA, CDR2 YSYEKL. CDR3 length: 13 residues. TCRdb keeps only in-frame clones here, not all; method: immunoSEQ multiplex PCR. Among approximately 87,000 clones listed, around 90% were seen once. The table lists this clone with a few counts. This chain connects TRBV4-1 to TRBJ1-1; no reliable D call. The specimen was CD4+ or CD8+ T cells sorted from blood, collected in a trial of the OX40 agonist ivuxolimab. The sequence derives from an adult with an advanced solid tumor such as melanoma, head and neck, liver or kidney cancer. The DNA for the CDR3 is TGCGCCAGCAGTTCGGATATTGGCACTGAAGCTTTCTTT. It translates to CASSSDIGTEAFF.